These 21 T cell receptor beta chains originate from one sample sequenced in a study of beta chain features in type 1 diabetes. Study-level results: Researchers report that Type 1 diabetes patients had moderately but significantly shorter TCRB CDR3s across all four CD4+ subsets.

These receptors lack a known antigen. Investigators reverse transcribed all isolated RNA, so they sequenced expressed TCRB transcripts. Only in-frame clones appear in the TCRdb table, and some are missing; sequencing was by immunoSEQ multiplex PCR. The repertoire holds about 270,000 clones, with about 13% as singletons. The specimen sequenced was naive CD4+ T cells from blood. The receptors shown here come from a man younger than 45 with type 1 diabetes.

This clone has just a few counts. In DNA form, the CDR3 reads TGTGCCACCAGCGAGATTTTTACGATGAACACTGAAGCTTTCTTT. The encoded protein is CATSEIFTMNTEAFF. The V and J genes are TRBV15 and TRBJ1-1, with unresolved D. Germline loops: CDR1 LNHNV, CDR2 YYDKDF (reference sequence). V was trimmed by 5 bases and J by 0 bases, leaving 13 bases between them. This CDR3 has 15 residues.

This chain joins TRBV5-1 and TRBJ2-1; D gene ambiguous. V lost 0 bases and J lost 9, with 13 bases in between. The CDR3 sequence is 14 residues long. Germline V lookup: CDR1 SGHRS, CDR2 YFSETQ. The DNA of the CDR3 is TGCGCCAGCAGCTTGGGAAGTAGAGGTAGTGAGCAGTTCTTC. Its protein is CASSLGSRGSEQFF.

V and J are TRBV7-9 and TRBJ2-7; 10 nucleotides line up with TRBD2. Germline V CDR1 and CDR2: SEHNR, FQNEAQ (reference sequence). The CDR3 runs to 15 residues. The junction had 7 bases not matched to a gene; V was cut back by 3 bases and J by 5 bases. This CDR3 reads CASSFEAGGRNEQYF. For the CDR3, the DNA is TGTGCCAGCAGCTTCGAAGCGGGAGGGCGGAACGAGCAGTACTTC.

V usage is TRBV4-2 and J usage is TRBJ2-5; D may be TRBD1 (6 bases). Germline V CDR1 and CDR2: LGHNA, YNFKEQ. Between the trimmed V and J ends, which lost 3 bases and 0 bases, there was a span of 14 bases. This CDR3 region has 16 residues. The DNA for the CDR3 is TGTGCCAGCAGCCACGCCGACAGGCCAAACCAAGAGACCCAGTACTTC. Translation: CASSHADRPNQETQYF.

The chain links TRBV27 to TRBJ2-4; 13 nucleotides match TRBD2. The trim removed 6 bases at V and 3 bases at J, leaving 5 bases unmatched. Per germline, CDR1 MNHEY and CDR2 SMNVEV (reference sequence). This CDR3 contains 16 residues. CDR3 in amino acids: CASRRLAGGVKNIQYF. The CDR3, as DNA: TGTGCCAGCAGACGACTAGCGGGAGGAGTCAAAAACATTCAGTACTTC.

This clone has only a few counts. This specimen includes other DNA sequences encoding the same CDR3. This chain connects TRBV5-1 to TRBJ2-2; 8 nucleotides match TRBD1. This CDR3 region has 15 residues. V lost 3 bases and J lost 1; bases outside the gene matches: 2. In germline, CDR1 is SGHRS, CDR2 YFSETQ. The CDR3 sequence is CASSSGQGNTGELFF. DNA for the CDR3: TGCGCCAGCAGCTCCGGACAGGGGAACACCGGGGAGCTGTTTTTT. The variable domain in full, completed from reference TRBV5-1 and TRBJ2-2, reads KAGVTQTPRYLIKTRGQQVTLSCSPISGHRSVSWYQQTPGQGLQFLFEYFSETQRNKGNFPGRFSGRQFSNSRSEMNVSTLELGDSALYLCASSSGQGNTGELFFGEGSRLTVL.

J is TRBJ1-1 and V is TRBV7-2; TRBD1 matches 7 bases. Losses at the gene ends were 1 base for V and 2 bases for J; bases not matched to a gene: 4. The CDR3 extends over 15 amino acids. Germline lookup yields CDR1 SGHTA and CDR2 FQGNSA. The chain's CDR3 is CASSLVRGLNTEAFF. The CDR3 DNA sequence: TGTGCCAGCAGCTTAGTAAGGGGGCTTAACACTGAAGCTTTCTTT.

The chain combines TRBV19 with TRBJ1-2; 7 positions match TRBD1. The V gene's germline CDR1 is LNHDA and CDR2 SQIVND (reference sequence). This CDR3 is built from 14 residues. The J segment lost 6 bases and the V segment lost 4 bases, leaving 8 bases of the junction unmatched. CDR3 coding DNA: TGTGCCAGTAGTACTTATGGGACAGTCGATGGCTACACCTTC. This codes for CASSTYGTVDGYTF.

In its sample, this clone was seen a few times. V gene TRBV6-1 combines with J gene TRBJ2-2; TRBD2 matches at 10 bases. CDR1 is MNHNS and CDR2 is SASEGT in the germline V gene. This CDR3 is built from 15 residues. With 4 bases clipped from V and 7 bases from J, the junction kept 6 bases outside the gene matches. CDR3 bases: TGTGCCAGCAGTGGGCTAGCGGGAGACGTCGGGGAGCTGTTTTTT. It yields the protein CASSGLAGDVGELFF.

The rearrangement uses TRBV6-1 and TRBJ2-1, with 7 bases aligning to TRBD1. J gave up 8 bases and V 6 bases, and 7 bases lay outside the gene matches. CDR1 and CDR2 (germline): MNHNS, SASEGT. The CDR3 consists of 13 residues. CDR3 sequence: CASSLGTAYEQFF. DNA for the CDR3: TGTGCCAGCAGCCTTGGGACAGCCTATGAGCAGTTCTTC.

This clone has only a few counts. The chain couples TRBV7-3 to TRBJ2-2; unclear D gene. V was pared by 4 bases and J by 4 bases, with 7 bases between. CDR3 length: 13 amino acids. Per germline, CDR1 SGHTA and CDR2 FQGTGA. For the CDR3, the DNA is TGTGCCAGCAGCTCGACTGCCACCGGGGAGCTGTTTTTT. Translated, it gives CASSSTATGELFF.

This clone occurred a few times. V gene TRBV11-2 combines with J gene TRBJ2-1; D unclear. CDR1 and CDR2 from the germline V gene are SGHAT and FQNNGV. Trimming pared 1 base from V and 7 bases from J, leaving 8 bases between. The CDR3 is 13 residues long. This CDR3 reads CASSLALANEQFF. The CDR3 region has the DNA TGTGCCAGCAGCTTAGCATTAGCTAATGAGCAGTTCTTC. The complete variable domain, with remaining parts taken from reference TRBV11-2 and TRBJ2-1, reads EAGVAQSPRYKIIEKRQSVAFWCNPISGHATLYWYQQILGQGPKLLIQFQNNGVVDDSQLPKDRFSAERLKGVDSTLKIQPAKLEDSAVYLCASSLALANEQFFGPGTRLTVL.

There are a few counts of this clone. The chain links TRBV13 to TRBJ2-5; D not resolved. V lost 2 bases to trimming and J lost 2 bases, with 6 bases between them. The V gene's germline CDR1 is PRHDT and CDR2 FYEKMQ (reference sequence). The CDR3 loop spans 13 amino acids. The CDR3, as DNA: TGTGCCAGCAGCTTATATAGACAAGAGACCCAGTACTTC. Residues: CASSLYRQETQYF. The full variable domain, in which reference TRBV13 and TRBJ2-5 provide the parts outside the CDR3, is AAGVIQSPRHLIKEKRETATLKCYPIPRHDTVYWYQQGPGQDPQFLISFYEKMQSDKGSIPDRFSAQQFSDYHSELNMSSLELGDSALYFCASSLYRQETQYFGPGTRLLVL.

The chain joins TRBV29-1 to TRBJ2-7; 8 bases fit TRBD1. Germline CDR1 is SQVTM and CDR2 is ANQGSEA. V was clipped by 4 bases and J by 2 bases; unmatched bases: 4. The CDR3 sequence is 13 residues long. CDR3 nucleotide sequence: TGCAGCGTTGGACGGACAGGGCCCTACGAGCAGTACTTC. Amino acid sequence: CSVGRTGPYEQYF.

This clone was seen a few times. The chain joins TRBV28 to TRBJ1-4; D is possibly TRBD1 (6 bases). Germline values: CDR1 MDHEN, CDR2 SYDVKM. V lost 7 bases, J lost 7 bases, and 10 bases lay in between. The CDR3 runs 12 residues. The CDR3 sequence: CASNRVLEKLFF. The CDR3 DNA sequence: TGTGCCAGCAACAGGGTTCTTGAAAAACTGTTTTTT.

The sample holds a few counts of this clone. V gene TRBV19 combines with J gene TRBJ2-7; maybe TRBD1 (6 bases). V lost 5 bases to trimming and J lost 0 bases, with 14 bases between them. The CDR3 extends over 15 amino acids. Per germline, CDR1 LNHDA and CDR2 SQIVND (reference sequence). The CDR3 loop reads CASSFTQGGSYEQYF. The CDR3 region has the DNA TGTGCCAGTAGTTTCACCCAAGGGGGCTCCTACGAGCAGTACTTC.

The chain uses TRBV4-2 and TRBJ1-5, with D perhaps TRBD1 (5 bases). Germline V gene sequence: CDR1 LGHNA, CDR2 YNFKEQ. CDR3 size: 17 residues. V lost 0 bases and J 3 bases, leaving 15 bases between the germline ends. The CDR3 loop is CASSQDSPARVNQPQHF. CDR3 nucleotides: TGTGCCAGCAGCCAAGATTCCCCCGCCAGGGTCAATCAGCCCCAGCATTTT.

This clone was observed once. The chain joins TRBV5-1 to TRBJ2-2; no clear D. The CDR3 is 15 amino acids. With 2 bases removed from V and 2 bases from J, the gap between germline ends came to 10 bases. From germline, CDR1 is SGHRS and CDR2 YFSETQ. The CDR3 DNA sequence: TGCGCCAGCAGCTTTATGGGCCCAAACACCGGGGAGCTGTTTTTT. It is translated as CASSFMGPNTGELFF.

The genes are TRBV11-1 and TRBJ2-1; maybe TRBD1 (5 bases). In germline, CDR1 is SGHAT, CDR2 FQDESV (reference sequence). The V end lost 1 base, the J end lost 9 bases, and 10 bases lay between the germline ends. This CDR3 contains 13 residues. The CDR3 DNA is TGTGCCAGCAGCTTAGAAGGGGCTAGTGAGCAGTTCTTC. Protein product: CASSLEGASEQFF.

This clone has just one count. V gene TRBV7-9 combines with J gene TRBJ2-5; 9 positions match TRBD2. In germline, CDR1 is SEHNR, CDR2 FQNEAQ (reference sequence). This CDR3 spans 14 amino acids. V was pared by 5 bases and J by 9 bases, with 10 bases of the junction left unmatched. The CDR3 coding sequence is TGTGCCAGCAGCCCGGGACTAGCTCCTTGGGCCCAGTACTTC. Translation gives CASSPGLAPWAQYF. The full variable domain, in which reference TRBV7-9 and TRBJ2-5 provide the parts outside the CDR3, is DTGVSQNPRHKITKRGQNVTFRCDPISEHNRLYWYRQTLGQGPEFLTYFQNEAQLEKSRLLSDRFSAERPKGSFSTLEIQRTEQGDSAMYLCASSPGLAPWAQYFGPGTRLLVL.

The table lists this clone with a few counts. This chain uses TRBV7-2 with TRBJ2-1; possibly TRBD1 for D (5 bases). Trimming removed 2 bases from V and 0 bases from J, with 5 bases in between. CDR1 and CDR2 (germline): SGHTA, FQGNSA. This CDR3 has 14 residues. The CDR3 here is CASSLRGSYNEQFF. CDR3 bases: TGTGCCAGCAGCTTAAGGGGCTCCTACAATGAGCAGTTCTTC.